This TCR beta chain was captured in a study of blood T cell repertoires in COVID-19. Study context: Italy, Spain and the United States were the sources of the convalescent and acute COVID-19 samples. T cells, B-cell-depleted T cells, or PBMCs supplied cDNA or gDNA.

Original analysis: Amplification of reference gene primers provided the estimated nucleated cell counts. Data came from immunoSEQ multiplex PCR; TCRdb stores just in-frame clones and leaves some out. V and J calls and clone size are those listed in that table; D and trimming were worked out from the DNA. This sample carries some 240,000 clones, around 83% of them seen once, and the ten largest clones take roughly 5.5%. This CDR3 is built from 15 residues. CDR1 and CDR2 (germline): MNHEY, SMNVEV (reference sequence). V lost 5 bases and J lost 5; bases outside the gene matches: 5. Specimen: peripheral blood. J is TRBJ2-1 and V is TRBV27; 11 positions match TRBD2. This sequence originates from a woman in her seventies with COVID-19, enrolled during active disease. CDR3 residues: CASSRGTSGDNEQFF. CDR3 nucleotide sequence: TGTGCCAGCAGTCGTGGGACTAGCGGAGACAATGAGCAGTTCTTC.